This T cell receptor beta chain was observed in a study of T cells after yellow fever vaccination. Across the whole study: It was SMART-Seq v4 Ultra Low Input that prepared the fractions with low cell numbers.

Points on this clonotype: The antigen remains unidentified.

It was through 5'RACE template switching that TCR cDNA was made, with a universal primer site and UMIs added. A single record per CDR3 protein comes from TCRdb applying MiXCR to the 5' RACE reads. The sample records around 300,000 distinct CDR3 sequences, under 15% being singletons. The study's findings and limits: Booster sampling recovered most clones from primary vaccination (around 96% CD4, approximately 88% CD8). Contaminating bulk clonotypes could be abundant in FACS-sorted repertoires.

This sample comprised CD4+ T cells sorted from PBMCs, obtained 45 days after the yellow fever booster vaccination. The clonotype was recovered from a man younger than 40 who received the YFV17D yellow fever vaccine.

The CDR3 reads CSALQGANEKLFF. In DNA form, the CDR3 reads TGCAGTGCCTTACAGGGGGCGAATGAAAAACTGTTTTTT. The chain joins TRBV20-1 to TRBJ1-4; 9 bases map to TRBD1. The V gene's germline CDR1 is DFQATT and CDR2 SNEGSKA (reference sequence). J gave up 5 bases and V 6 bases, and 4 bases lay outside the gene matches. This CDR3 has 13 residues.